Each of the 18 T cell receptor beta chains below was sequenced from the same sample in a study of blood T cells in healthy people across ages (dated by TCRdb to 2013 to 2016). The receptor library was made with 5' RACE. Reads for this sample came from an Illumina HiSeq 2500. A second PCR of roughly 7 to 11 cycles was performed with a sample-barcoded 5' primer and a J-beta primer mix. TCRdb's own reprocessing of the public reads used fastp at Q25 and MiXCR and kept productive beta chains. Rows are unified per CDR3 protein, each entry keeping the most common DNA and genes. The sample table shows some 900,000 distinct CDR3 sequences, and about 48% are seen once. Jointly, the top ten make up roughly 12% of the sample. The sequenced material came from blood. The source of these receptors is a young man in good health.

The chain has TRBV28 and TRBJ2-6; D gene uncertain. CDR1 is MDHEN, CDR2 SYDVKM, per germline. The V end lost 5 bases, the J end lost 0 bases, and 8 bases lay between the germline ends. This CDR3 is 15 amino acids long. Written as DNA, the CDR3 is TGTGCCAGCAGTCCCTGGGGCTCTGGGGCCAACGTCCTGACTTTC. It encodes CASSPWGSGANVLTF.

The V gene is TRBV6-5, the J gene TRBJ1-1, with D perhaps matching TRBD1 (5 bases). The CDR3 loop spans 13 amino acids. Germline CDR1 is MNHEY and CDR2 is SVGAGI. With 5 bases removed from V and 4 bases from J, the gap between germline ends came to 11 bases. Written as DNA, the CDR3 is TGTGCCAGCAGTCCGCGACAGCCCACTGAAGCTTTCTTT. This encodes CASSPRQPTEAFF.

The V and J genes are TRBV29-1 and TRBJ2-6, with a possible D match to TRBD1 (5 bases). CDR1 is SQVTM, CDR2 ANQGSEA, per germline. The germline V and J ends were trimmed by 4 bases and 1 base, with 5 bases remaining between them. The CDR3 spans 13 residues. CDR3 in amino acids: CSVGQSGANVLTF. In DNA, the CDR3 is TGCAGCGTTGGACAGTCTGGGGCCAACGTCCTGACTTTC.

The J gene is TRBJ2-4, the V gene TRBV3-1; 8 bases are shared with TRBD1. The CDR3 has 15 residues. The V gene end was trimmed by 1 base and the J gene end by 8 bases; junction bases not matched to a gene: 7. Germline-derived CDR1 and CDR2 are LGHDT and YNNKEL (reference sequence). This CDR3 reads CASSQVLRGLDIQYF. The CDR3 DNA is TGTGCCAGCAGCCAAGTTCTCAGGGGGCTGGACATTCAGTACTTC.

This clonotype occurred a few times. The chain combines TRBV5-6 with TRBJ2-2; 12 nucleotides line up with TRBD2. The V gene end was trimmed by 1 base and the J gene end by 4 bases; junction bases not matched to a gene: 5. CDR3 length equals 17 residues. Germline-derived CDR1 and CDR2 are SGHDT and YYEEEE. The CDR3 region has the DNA TGTGCCAGCAGCTTGTTTGGACTAGCGGGAAGCACCGGGGAGCTGTTTTTT. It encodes CASSLFGLAGSTGELFF.

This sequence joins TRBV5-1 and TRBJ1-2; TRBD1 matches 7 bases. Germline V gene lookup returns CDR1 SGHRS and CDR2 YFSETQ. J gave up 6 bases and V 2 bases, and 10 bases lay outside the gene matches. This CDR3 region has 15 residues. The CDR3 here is CASSLSPDRNNGYTF. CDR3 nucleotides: TGCGCCAGCAGCTTAAGTCCGGACAGGAATAATGGCTACACCTTC.

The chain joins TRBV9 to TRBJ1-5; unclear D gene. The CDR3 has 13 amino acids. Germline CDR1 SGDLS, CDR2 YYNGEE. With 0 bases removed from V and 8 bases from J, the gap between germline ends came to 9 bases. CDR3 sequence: CASSVGALEPQHF. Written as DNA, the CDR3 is TGTGCCAGCAGCGTAGGGGCATTAGAGCCCCAGCATTTT.

CDR3 bases: TGCGCCAGCAAAGTGGGACTAGCGGAAACCGGGGAGCTGTTTTTT. The encoded protein is CASKVGLAETGELFF. This rearrangement joins TRBV5-1 to TRBJ2-2; 11 bases line up with TRBD2. The CDR3 has 15 amino acids. Germline lookup yields CDR1 SGHRS and CDR2 YFSETQ. The ends lost 6 bases at V and 5 bases at J; junction bases unmatched: 6.

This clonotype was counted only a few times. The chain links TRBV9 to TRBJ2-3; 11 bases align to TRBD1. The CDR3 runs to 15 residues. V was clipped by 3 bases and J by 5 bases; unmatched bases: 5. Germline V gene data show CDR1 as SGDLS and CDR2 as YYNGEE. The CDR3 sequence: CASSARDRGEDTQYF. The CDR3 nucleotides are TGTGCCAGCAGCGCCCGGGACAGGGGGGAAGATACGCAGTATTTT.

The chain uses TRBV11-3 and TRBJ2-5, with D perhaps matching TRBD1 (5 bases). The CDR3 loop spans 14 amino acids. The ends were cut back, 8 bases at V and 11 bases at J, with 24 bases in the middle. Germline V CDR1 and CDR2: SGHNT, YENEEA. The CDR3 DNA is TGTGCCAGCGCCGTCCCAGGGTTACACAATGAGCAGTACTTC. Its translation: CASAVPGLHNEQYF.

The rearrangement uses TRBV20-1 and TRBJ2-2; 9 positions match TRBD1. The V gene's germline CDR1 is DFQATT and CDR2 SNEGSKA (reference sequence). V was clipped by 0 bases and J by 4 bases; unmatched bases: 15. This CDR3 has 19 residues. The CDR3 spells CSARELHRDRVLGTGELFF. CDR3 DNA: TGCAGTGCTAGAGAGCTACACCGGGACAGGGTCTTAGGCACCGGGGAGCTGTTTTTT.

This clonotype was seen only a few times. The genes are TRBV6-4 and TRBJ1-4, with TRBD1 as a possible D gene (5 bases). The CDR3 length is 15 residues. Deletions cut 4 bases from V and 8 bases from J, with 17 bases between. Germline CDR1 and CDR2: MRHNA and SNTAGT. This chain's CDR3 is CASSAPQGLEEKLFF. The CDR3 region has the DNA TGTGCCAGCAGTGCCCCCCAGGGTCTGGAAGAAAAACTGTTTTTT.

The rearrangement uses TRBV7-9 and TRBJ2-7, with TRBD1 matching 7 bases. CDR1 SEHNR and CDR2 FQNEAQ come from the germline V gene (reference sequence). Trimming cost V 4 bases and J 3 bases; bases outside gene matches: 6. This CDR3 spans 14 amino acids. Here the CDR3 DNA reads TGTGCCAGCAGCTCCGGACAGGATTACTACGAGCAGTACTTC. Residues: CASSSGQDYYEQYF.

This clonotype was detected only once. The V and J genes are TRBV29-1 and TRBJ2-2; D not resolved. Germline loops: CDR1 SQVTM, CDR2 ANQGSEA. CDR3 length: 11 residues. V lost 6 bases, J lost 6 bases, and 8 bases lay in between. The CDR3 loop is CSVGGSGELFF. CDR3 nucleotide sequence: TGCAGCGTGGGTGGATCCGGGGAGCTGTTTTTT.

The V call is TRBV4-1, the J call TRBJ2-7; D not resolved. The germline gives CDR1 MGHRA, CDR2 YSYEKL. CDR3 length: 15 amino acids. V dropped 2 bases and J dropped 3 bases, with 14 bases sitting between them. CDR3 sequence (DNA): TGCGCCAGCAGCCAAAGTATAAATCCCCTCTACGAGCAGTACTTC. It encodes CASSQSINPLYEQYF.

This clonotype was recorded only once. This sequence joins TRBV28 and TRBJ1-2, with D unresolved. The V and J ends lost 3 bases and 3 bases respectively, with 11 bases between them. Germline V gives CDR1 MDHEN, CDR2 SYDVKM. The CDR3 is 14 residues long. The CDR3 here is CASSLFRADYGYTF. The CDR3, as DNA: TGTGCCAGCAGTTTGTTTAGGGCTGACTATGGCTACACCTTC.

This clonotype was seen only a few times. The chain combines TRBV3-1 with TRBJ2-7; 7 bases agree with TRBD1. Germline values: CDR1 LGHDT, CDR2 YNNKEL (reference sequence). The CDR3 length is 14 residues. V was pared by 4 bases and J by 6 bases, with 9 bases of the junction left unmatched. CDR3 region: CASSRTGEGFEQYF. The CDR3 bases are TGTGCCAGCAGCCGAACAGGGGAAGGGTTCGAGCAGTACTTC.

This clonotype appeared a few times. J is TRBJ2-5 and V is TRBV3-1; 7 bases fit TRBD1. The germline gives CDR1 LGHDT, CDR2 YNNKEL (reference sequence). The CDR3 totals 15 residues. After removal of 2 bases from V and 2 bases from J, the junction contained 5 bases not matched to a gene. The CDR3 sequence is CASSQPGTAQETQYF. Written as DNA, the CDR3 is TGTGCCAGCAGCCAACCCGGGACAGCTCAAGAGACCCAGTACTTC.